The following is a TCR beta chain sequence with its context. Its antigen is currently not known. Base qualities are missing; no much larger clone stands one base away. The data are from a study of blood T cell repertoires in COVID-19 (dated by TCRdb to the early 2020s). In the study overall: Collaborator samples came from the United States, Italy and Spain and covered acute and convalescent phases of COVID-19. Subjects who had been exposed to COVID-19, were actively infected with it, or had recovered from it provided the deeply sampled blood TCRbeta repertoires that made up the dataset. The material from the prospective study consisted of cDNA or gDNA derived from T cells, B-cell-depleted T cells, or PBMCs. Samples were obtained from the ongoing ImmuneRACE study (first 160 participants) and from 950 to 1,500 subjects provided by 6 global collaborators. Nearly every sample came with metadata listing a de-identified subject ID, COVID-19 status, age in years and sex. The repertoires were made available in a free public database intended to serve as a resource for research on the immune response to SARS-CoV-2. Where available, HLA class I and class II types were obtained from metadata supplied by the sample provider rather than from assay-based typing. Here is what the overall study found, with its caveats: The quantity of clinical and demographic metadata differed by source and by participant and was supplied without curation.

CDR1 ENHRY and CDR2 SYGVKD are derived from the germline V gene. CDR3 length: 14 amino acids, cysteine to phenylalanine. The retained sequence is limited to the CDR3, 42 bases, with the frame set at the first base. V and J lose 5 bases and 7 bases, and a span of 12 bases separates them. TCRbeta CDR3 regions were amplified from genomic DNA using the immunoSEQ Assay, a bias-controlled multiplex PCR. On the study's bioinformatics: Nucleated cell counts per sample were estimated from amplification of reference gene primers within the assay. To quantify the absolute abundance of each unique TCRbeta CDR3 rearrangement, sequence reads were collapsed and filtered. For each sample, productive Simpson clonality was calculated as the square root of Simpson's diversity index across productive rearrangements. Entries here come from immuneACCESS through TCRdb and include only in-frame sequences with V and J called. Some clones fail to appear in such tables; in the studies checked, an unresolved V gene covers under half of the shortfall, and the cause of the remainder is unknown. From that table come the V and J calls and clone size; the DNA was used to work out D and trimming. Across this sample there are roughly 120,000 clones, with about nine tenths seen only once. Of the sample, 25% to 35% falls within the top ten clones.

Collaborating institutions collected whole blood in K2EDTA tubes following their own protocols. For TCRbeta analysis, collaborator samples were shipped as frozen whole blood, as isolated PBMCs, or as DNA extracted from either sample type. What was sequenced was peripheral blood. Recombination connected TRBV10-3 to TRBJ1-6, with the D gene call left open. The TCR comes from a woman aged 70-85 years with acute or convalescent COVID-19. The DNA sequence is as follows: TGTGCCATCAGTTCAACGGGGAACAATTCACCCCTCCACTTT. Translated, this gives CAISSTGNNSPLHF.